A selection of T cell receptor beta chains follows, all from one sample in a study of PD-1 blockade in classical Hodgkin lymphoma. Produced via immunoSEQ multiplex PCR; TCRdb's table is partial and in-frame only. The sample has tens of thousands of clones; approximately 80% are singletons. The source material was peripheral blood mononuclear cells (PBMCs), sampled before the fourth cycle of nivolumab. These receptors were collected from a human donor with classical Hodgkin lymphoma. Both conserved end residues are part of each CDR3. The order of the fields is V gene, clone size, D gene, CDR3 length, J gene, CDR3 DNA, CDR3 protein. A D gene is named only where the DNA matches it firmly. Clone sizes are given selectively: once, few, many, or a class where the clone is expanded.

V: TRBV4-3; size: .; D: .; length: 15; J: TRBJ1-2; DNA: TGCGCCAGCAGCCAAGTTGAGTGGGCTAACTATGGCTACACCTTC; CDR3: CASSQVEWANYGYTF
V: TRBV28; size: .; D: .; length: 13; J: TRBJ2-4; DNA: TGTGCCAGCAGTGACGGATCCAAAAACATTCAGTACTTC; CDR3: CASSDGSKNIQYF
V: TRBV7-8; size: .; D: .; length: 13; J: TRBJ2-7; DNA: TGTGCCAGCAGCTTAGGGGGTCCTTACGAGCAGTACTTC; CDR3: CASSLGGPYEQYF
V: TRBV7-9; size: .; D: .; length: 14; J: TRBJ1-2; DNA: TGTGCCAGCAGCTTAGGCTCCCCGGGCGATGGCTACACCTTC; CDR3: CASSLGSPGDGYTF
V: TRBV28; size: .; D: .; length: 12; J: TRBJ1-1; DNA: TGTGCCAGCTTGGAGGGAAACACTGAAGCTTTCTTT; CDR3: CASLEGNTEAFF
V: TRBV4-3; size: .; D: .; length: 18; J: TRBJ1-4; DNA: TGCGCCAGCAGCCAAGAGAAGGGCGGCAGGGGAACTAATGAAAAACTGTTTTTT; CDR3: CASSQEKGGRGTNEKLFF
V: TRBV19; size: .; D: .; length: 15; J: TRBJ1-4; DNA: TGTGCCAGTAGTATAGTCGTCAGAGTCGGTGAAAAACTGTTTTTT; CDR3: CASSIVVRVGEKLFF
V: TRBV7-3; size: .; D: TRBD1; length: 13; J: TRBJ2-5; DNA: TGTGCCAGCAGCCCGGGACAGCAAGAGACCCAGTACTTC; CDR3: CASSPGQQETQYF
V: TRBV11-2; size: .; D: .; length: 15; J: TRBJ2-7; DNA: TGTGCCAGCAGCTTTGGCAACCCGGGGGTCTACGAGCAGTACTTC; CDR3: CASSFGNPGVYEQYF
V: TRBV7-2; size: .; D: TRBD2; length: 16; J: TRBJ2-1; DNA: TGTGCCAGCAGCTTAGTCGGGACTAGCGGAACCAATGAGCAGTTCTTC; CDR3: CASSLVGTSGTNEQFF
V: TRBV11-2; size: once; D: .; length: 13; J: TRBJ2-5; DNA: TGTGCCAGCATGCCGGGACCCCGAGGAACCCAGTACTTC; CDR3: CASMPGPRGTQYF
V: TRBV14; size: .; D: TRBD1; length: 16; J: TRBJ1-5; DNA: TGTGCCAGCAGCCAAGGGTTCGGCAGGGGGTATCAGCCCCAGCATTTT; CDR3: CASSQGFGRGYQPQHF
V: TRBV5-1; size: .; D: .; length: 17; J: TRBJ2-1; DNA: TGCGCCAGCAGACCTCTCCGGCTCAACCATACTCTCCGGGAGCAGTTCTTC; CDR3: CASRPLRLNHTLREQFF
V: TRBV18; size: .; D: .; length: 13; J: TRBJ1-1; DNA: TGTGCCAGCTCACCGGACCGAGACACTGAAGCTTTCTTT; CDR3: CASSPDRDTEAFF
V: TRBV11-3; size: .; D: .; length: 15; J: TRBJ2-3; DNA: TGTGCCAGCAGCCCCCTTACCGGGGTGGCAGATACGCAGTATTTT; CDR3: CASSPLTGVADTQYF
V: TRBV30; size: .; D: TRBD2; length: 15; J: TRBJ2-7; DNA: TGTGCCTGGAGTGTACCTCCGGGAGGGCCTTTCGAGCAGTACTTC; CDR3: CAWSVPPGGPFEQYF
V: TRBV28; size: .; D: .; length: 13; J: TRBJ2-7; DNA: TGTGCCAGCAGTCTCGGTGGGGGTAACGAGCAGTACTTC; CDR3: CASSLGGGNEQYF
V: TRBV28; size: .; D: .; length: 15; J: TRBJ1-5; DNA: TGTGCCAGCACCCCCATTGAGTACAGCAATCAGCCCCAGCATTTT; CDR3: CASTPIEYSNQPQHF
V: TRBV6-1; size: .; D: .; length: 13; J: TRBJ1-5; DNA: TGTGCCAGCAGTAATCCGGGCGCCGAGCCCCAGCATTTT; CDR3: CASSNPGAEPQHF
V: TRBV5-5; size: .; D: TRBD1; length: 13; J: TRBJ1-2; DNA: TGTGCCAGCAGCCTTCTAGGGGGCCATGGCTACACCTTC; CDR3: CASSLLGGHGYTF
V: TRBV6-5; size: .; D: .; length: 12; J: TRBJ2-1; DNA: TGTGCCAGCAGCGGAAGTTTGGGTGAGCAGTTCTTC; CDR3: CASSGSLGEQFF
V: TRBV7-3; size: .; D: .; length: 16; J: TRBJ2-2; DNA: TGTGCCAGCAGCTTAGTCTTCAGGAGGAACACCGGGGAGCTGTTTTTT; CDR3: CASSLVFRRNTGELFF
V: TRBV9; size: .; D: .; length: 15; J: TRBJ1-6; DNA: TGTGCCAGCAGCGGGGGGAGCTCCTATAATTCACCCCTCCACTTT; CDR3: CASSGGSSYNSPLHF
V: TRBV10-3; size: .; D: TRBD1; length: 14; J: TRBJ1-4; DNA: TGTGCCATCAGCGGGGGACAGGGGGGAGAAAAACTGTTTTTT; CDR3: CAISGGQGGEKLFF
V: TRBV14; size: .; D: TRBD1; length: 15; J: TRBJ1-4; DNA: TGTGCCAGCAGCCGTCGCGGGACAGATTATGAAAAACTGTTTTTT; CDR3: CASSRRGTDYEKLFF
V: TRBV30; size: .; D: .; length: 16; J: TRBJ2-1; DNA: TGTGCCTGGAGTCCACGGGGGGCCGACTCCTACAATGAGCAGTTCTTC; CDR3: CAWSPRGADSYNEQFF